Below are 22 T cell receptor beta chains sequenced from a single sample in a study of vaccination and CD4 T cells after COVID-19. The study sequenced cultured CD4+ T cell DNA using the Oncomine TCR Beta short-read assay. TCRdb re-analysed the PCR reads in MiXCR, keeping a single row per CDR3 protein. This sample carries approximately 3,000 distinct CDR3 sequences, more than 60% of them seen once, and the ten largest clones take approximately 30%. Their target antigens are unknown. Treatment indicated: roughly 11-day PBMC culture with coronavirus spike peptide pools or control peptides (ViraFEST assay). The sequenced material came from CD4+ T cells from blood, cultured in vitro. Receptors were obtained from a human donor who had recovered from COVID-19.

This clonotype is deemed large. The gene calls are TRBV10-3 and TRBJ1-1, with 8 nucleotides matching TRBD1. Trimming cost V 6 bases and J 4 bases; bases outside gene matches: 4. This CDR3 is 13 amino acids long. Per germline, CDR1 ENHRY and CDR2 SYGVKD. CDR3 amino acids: CAIRGTGITEAFF. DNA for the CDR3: TGTGCCATCAGGGGGACAGGAATCACTGAAGCTTTCTTT.

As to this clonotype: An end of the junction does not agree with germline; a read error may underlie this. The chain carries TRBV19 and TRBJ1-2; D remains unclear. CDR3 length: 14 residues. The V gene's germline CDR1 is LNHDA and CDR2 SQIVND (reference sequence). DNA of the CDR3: TGTGCCAGCAGTACAGAAGACACTAACTATGGCTACACCTTC. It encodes CASSTEDTNYGYTF. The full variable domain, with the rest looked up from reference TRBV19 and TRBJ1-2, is DGGITQSPKYLFRKEGQNVTLSCEQNLNHDAMYWYRQDPGQGLRLIYYSQIVNDFQKGDIAEGYSVSREKKESFPLTVTSAQKNPTAFYLCASSTEDTNYGYTFGSGTRLTVV.

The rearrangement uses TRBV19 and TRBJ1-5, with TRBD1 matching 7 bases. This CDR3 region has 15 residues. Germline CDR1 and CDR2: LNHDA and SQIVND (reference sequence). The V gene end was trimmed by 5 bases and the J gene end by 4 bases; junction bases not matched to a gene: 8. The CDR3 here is CASSSVNRGNQPQHF. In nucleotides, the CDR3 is TGTGCCAGTAGTTCCGTAAACAGGGGTAATCAGCCCCAGCATTTT.

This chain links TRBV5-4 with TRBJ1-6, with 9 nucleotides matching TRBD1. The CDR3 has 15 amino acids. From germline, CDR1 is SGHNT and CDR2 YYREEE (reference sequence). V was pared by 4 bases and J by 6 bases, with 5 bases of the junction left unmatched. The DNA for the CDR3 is TGTGCCAGCAGCCTTCGACAGGGGGGTAATTCACCCCTCCACTTT. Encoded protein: CASSLRQGGNSPLHF.

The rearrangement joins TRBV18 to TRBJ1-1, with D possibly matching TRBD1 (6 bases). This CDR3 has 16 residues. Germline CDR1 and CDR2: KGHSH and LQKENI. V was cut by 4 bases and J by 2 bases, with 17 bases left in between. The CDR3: CASSRRLQGTNTEAFF. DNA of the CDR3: TGTGCCAGCTCACGGAGGTTACAGGGAACTAACACTGAAGCTTTCTTT.

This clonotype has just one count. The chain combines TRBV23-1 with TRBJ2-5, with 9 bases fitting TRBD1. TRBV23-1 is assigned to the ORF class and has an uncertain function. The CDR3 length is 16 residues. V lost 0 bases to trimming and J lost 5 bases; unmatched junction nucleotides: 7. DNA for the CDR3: TGCGCCAGCAGTCAATCCCGAGGGACAGGGTCGGAGACCCAGTACTTC. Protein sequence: CASSQSRGTGSETQYF.

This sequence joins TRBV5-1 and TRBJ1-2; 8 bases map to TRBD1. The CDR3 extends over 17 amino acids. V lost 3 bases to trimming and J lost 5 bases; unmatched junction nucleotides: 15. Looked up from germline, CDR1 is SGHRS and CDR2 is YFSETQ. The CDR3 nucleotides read TGCGCCAGCAGCTCCATCCCTCAGGGGGCCATAAGGTATGGCTACACCTTC. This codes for CASSSIPQGAIRYGYTF.

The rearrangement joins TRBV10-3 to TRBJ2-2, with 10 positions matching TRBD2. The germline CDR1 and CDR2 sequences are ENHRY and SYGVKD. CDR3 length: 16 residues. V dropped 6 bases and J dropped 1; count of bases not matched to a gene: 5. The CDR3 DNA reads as TGTGCCATCAGCGCTAGCGGGGGAAAGAACACCGGGGAGCTGTTTTTT. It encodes CAISASGGKNTGELFF.

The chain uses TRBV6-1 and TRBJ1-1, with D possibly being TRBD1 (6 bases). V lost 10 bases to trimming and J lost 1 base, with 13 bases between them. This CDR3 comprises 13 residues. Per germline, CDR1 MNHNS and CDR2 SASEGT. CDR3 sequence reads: CATATTGNTEAFF. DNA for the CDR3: TGTGCCACTGCGACGACAGGGAACACTGAAGCTTTCTTT.

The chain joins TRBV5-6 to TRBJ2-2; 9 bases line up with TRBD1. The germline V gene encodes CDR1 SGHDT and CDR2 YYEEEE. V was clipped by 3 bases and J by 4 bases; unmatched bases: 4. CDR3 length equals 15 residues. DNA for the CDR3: TGTGCCAGCAGCTCGGACAGGGGTCTCACCGGGGAGCTGTTTTTT. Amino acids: CASSSDRGLTGELFF.

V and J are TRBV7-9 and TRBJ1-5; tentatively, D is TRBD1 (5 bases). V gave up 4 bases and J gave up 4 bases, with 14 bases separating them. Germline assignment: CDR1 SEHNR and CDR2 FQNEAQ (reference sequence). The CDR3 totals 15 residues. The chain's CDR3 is CASSSWAGVNQPQHF. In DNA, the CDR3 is TGTGCCAGCAGCTCCTGGGCGGGGGTTAATCAGCCCCAGCATTTT.

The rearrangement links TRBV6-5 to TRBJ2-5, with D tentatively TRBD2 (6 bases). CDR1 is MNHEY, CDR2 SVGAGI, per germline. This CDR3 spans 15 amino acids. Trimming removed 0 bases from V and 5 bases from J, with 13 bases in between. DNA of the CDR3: TGTGCCAGCAGTTACTCGGGGGGTTCTATGGAGACCCAGTACTTC. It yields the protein CASSYSGGSMETQYF.

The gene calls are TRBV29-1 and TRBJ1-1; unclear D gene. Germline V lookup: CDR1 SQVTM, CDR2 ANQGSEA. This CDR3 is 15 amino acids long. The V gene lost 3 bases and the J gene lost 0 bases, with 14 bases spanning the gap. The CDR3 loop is CSVEGIIPMNTEAFF. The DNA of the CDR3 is TGCAGCGTTGAGGGGATAATCCCCATGAACACTGAAGCTTTCTTT.

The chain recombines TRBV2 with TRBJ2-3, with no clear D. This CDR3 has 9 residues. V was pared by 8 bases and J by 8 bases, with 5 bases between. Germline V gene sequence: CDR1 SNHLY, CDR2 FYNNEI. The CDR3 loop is CASGRTQYF. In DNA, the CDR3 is TGTGCCAGCGGACGTACGCAGTATTTT.

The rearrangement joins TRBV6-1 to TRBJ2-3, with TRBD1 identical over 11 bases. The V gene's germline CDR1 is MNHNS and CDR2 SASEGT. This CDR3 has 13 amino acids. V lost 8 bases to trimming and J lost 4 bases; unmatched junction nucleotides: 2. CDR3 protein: CASGTGGSDTQYF. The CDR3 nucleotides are TGTGCCAGCGGGACAGGGGGATCAGATACGCAGTATTTT.

DNA of the CDR3: TGTGCCAGTCAAACCGGGACAGTTGGAAACACCATATATTTT. Its protein product is CASQTGTVGNTIYF. V usage is TRBV7-9 and J usage is TRBJ1-3; TRBD1 agrees at 7 bases. J lost 3 bases, V lost 9 bases, and 8 bases had no gene match. CDR1 SEHNR and CDR2 FQNEAQ come from the germline V gene (reference sequence). This CDR3 comprises 14 residues.

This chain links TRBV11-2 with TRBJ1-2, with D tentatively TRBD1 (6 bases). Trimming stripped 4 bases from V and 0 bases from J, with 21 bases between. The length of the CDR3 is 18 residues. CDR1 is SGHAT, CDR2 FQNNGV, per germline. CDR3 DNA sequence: TGTGCCAGCAGCTCCACCAGAGGGGGACCCCTTACTAACTATGGCTACACCTTC. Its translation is CASSSTRGGPLTNYGYTF.

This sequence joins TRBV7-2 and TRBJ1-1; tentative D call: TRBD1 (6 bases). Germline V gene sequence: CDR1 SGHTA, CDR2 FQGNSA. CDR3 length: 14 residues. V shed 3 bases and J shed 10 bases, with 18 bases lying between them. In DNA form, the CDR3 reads TGTGCCAGCAGCTTTTCGGGGGGCGCGCTCACAGCTTTCTTT. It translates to CASSFSGGALTAFF.

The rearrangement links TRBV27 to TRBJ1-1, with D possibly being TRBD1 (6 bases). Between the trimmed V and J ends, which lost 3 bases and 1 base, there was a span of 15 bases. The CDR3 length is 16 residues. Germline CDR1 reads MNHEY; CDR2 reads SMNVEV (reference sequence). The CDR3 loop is CASSFRGGGKNTEAFF. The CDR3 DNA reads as TGTGCCAGCAGTTTTCGAGGGGGGGGGAAGAACACTGAAGCTTTCTTT.

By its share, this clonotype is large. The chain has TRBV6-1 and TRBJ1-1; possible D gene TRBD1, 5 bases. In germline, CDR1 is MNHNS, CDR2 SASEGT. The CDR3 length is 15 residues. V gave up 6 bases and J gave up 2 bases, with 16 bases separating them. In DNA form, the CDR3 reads TGTGCCAGCAGCGGTGGGTGGGGGGGAAACACTGAAGCTTTCTTT. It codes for CASSGGWGGNTEAFF.

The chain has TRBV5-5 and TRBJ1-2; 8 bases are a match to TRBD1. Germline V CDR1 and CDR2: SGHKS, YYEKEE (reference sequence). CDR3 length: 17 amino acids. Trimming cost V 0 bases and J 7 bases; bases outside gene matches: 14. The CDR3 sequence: CASSLEPRQGRDFGYTF. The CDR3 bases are TGTGCCAGCAGCTTGGAACCCAGACAGGGGAGAGACTTTGGCTACACCTTC. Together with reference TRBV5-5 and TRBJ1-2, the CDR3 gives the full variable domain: DAGVTQSPTHLIKTRGQQVTLRCSPISGHKSVSWYQQVLGQGPQFIFQYYEKEERGRGNFPDRFSARQFPNYSSELNVNALLLGDSALYLCASSLEPRQGRDFGYTFGSGTRLTVV.

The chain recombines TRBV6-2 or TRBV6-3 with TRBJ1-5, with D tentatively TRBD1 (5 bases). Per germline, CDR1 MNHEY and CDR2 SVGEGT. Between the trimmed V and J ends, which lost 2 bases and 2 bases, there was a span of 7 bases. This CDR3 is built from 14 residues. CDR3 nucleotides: TGTGCCAGCAGTTACGGGGGTGGCAATCAGCCCCAGCATTTT. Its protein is CASSYGGGNQPQHF.